The clone carrying this T cell receptor (beta chain) has a count of ten or more. No antigen is known for it. Tagging with unique molecular identifiers was applied to individual cDNA molecules. TCRdb independently ran MiXCR on the 5' RACE reads; one entry per CDR3 protein. The data contain roughly 27,000 distinct CDR3 sequences, about 5.5% of them singletons. This sample stems from a study of early T cells in non-severe SARS-CoV-2 infection. As for the study in general: Sequenced bulk RNA came from whole blood that was unsorted, and chains were unpaired. Findings of the study overall: The study's VDJdb matching favored anti-spike CD8 responses and missed private and CD4 specificities.

Trimming took off 0 bases at V and 5 bases at J, with 16 bases between the two ends. The CDR3 length is 16 residues. Germline loops: CDR1 MNHEY, CDR2 SVGEGT. Source material: whole blood. The chain couples TRBV6-2 or TRBV6-3 to TRBJ1-1, with D tentatively TRBD1 (5 bases). The source of this sequence is an adult who was a healthcare worker with PCR-confirmed SARS-CoV-2 infection or an uninfected control (not recorded which). CDR3 residues: CASSYSPAGTGTEAFF. The CDR3 DNA is TGTGCCAGCAGTTACTCCCCAGCAGGGACGGGGACTGAAGCTTTCTTT.